This T cell receptor beta chain was obtained from a study of T cells in women clearing cervical HPV infection. Average input was roughly 1,200 ng genomic DNA for immunoSEQ TCR beta CDR3 amplification. TCRdb's copy holds only in-frame clones and misses some; the assay was immunoSEQ multiplex PCR. This sample contains some 46,000 clones. Germline lookup yields CDR1 LNHDA and CDR2 SQIVND (reference sequence). The V end lost 8 bases, the J end lost 1 base, and 14 bases lay between the germline ends. The length of the CDR3 is 14 residues. Remarks on this clone: The CDR3 end lies 3 residues beyond the end of the read and is filled in from the germline J gene.

This chain uses TRBV19 with TRBJ1-1, with a weak D call TRBD1 (5 bases). This clonotype was sampled from a woman aged 18-70 years with a cervical HPV16 infection that either progressed to CIN3+ or cleared (not recorded which). Sequenced material: blood buffy coat. The CDR3 loop is CASGDRQRNTEAFF. CDR3 DNA (partial): TGTGCCAGTGGTGATCGACAGAGGAACACTGAA.